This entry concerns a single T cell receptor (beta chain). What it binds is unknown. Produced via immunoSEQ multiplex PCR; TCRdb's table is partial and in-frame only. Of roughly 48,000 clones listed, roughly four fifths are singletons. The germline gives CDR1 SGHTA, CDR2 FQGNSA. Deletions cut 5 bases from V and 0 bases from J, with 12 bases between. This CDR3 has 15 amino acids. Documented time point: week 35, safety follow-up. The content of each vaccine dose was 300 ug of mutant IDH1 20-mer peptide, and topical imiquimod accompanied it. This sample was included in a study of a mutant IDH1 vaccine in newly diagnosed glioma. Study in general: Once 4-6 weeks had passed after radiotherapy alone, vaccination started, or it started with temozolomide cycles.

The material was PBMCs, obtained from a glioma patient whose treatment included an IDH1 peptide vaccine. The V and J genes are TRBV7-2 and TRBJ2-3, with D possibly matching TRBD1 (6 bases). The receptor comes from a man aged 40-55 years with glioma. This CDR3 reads CASSAGEVSTDTQYF. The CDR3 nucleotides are TGTGCCAGCAGCGCAGGGGAAGTCAGCACAGATACGCAGTATTTT. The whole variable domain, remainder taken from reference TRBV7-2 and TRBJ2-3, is GAGVSQSPSNKVTEKGKDVELRCDPISGHTALYWYRQSLGQGLEFLIYFQGNSAPDKSGLPSDRFSAERTGGSVSTLTIQRTQQEDSAVYLCASSAGEVSTDTQYFGPGTRLTVL.